The 31 T cell receptor beta chains given below trace back to one sample, sequenced in a study of cytomegalovirus exposure and HLA in healthy donors. Amplification used 60 Vbeta primers and 13 Jbeta primers. TCRdb's copy holds only in-frame clones and misses some; the assay was immunoSEQ multiplex PCR. The table shows 120,000 to 150,000 clones, with 75% to 80% occurring only once. Sample: PBMCs. These receptors originate from a man in his forties in good health and CMV-seropositive.

V and J are TRBV2 and TRBJ2-3; 7 nucleotides line up with TRBD2. Germline V gene lookup returns CDR1 SNHLY and CDR2 FYNNEI. The CDR3 loop spans 15 amino acids. Losses at the gene ends were 4 bases for V and 0 bases for J; bases not matched to a gene: 4. The CDR3 DNA sequence: TGTGCCAGCAGTGGGGAGGGAGTTAGCACAGATACGCAGTATTTT. It specifies CASSGEGVSTDTQYF.

The gene calls are TRBV5-8 and TRBJ1-4; possibly TRBD1 for D (6 bases). Germline values: CDR1 SGHTS, CDR2 YDEGEE. Trimming stripped 7 bases from V and 0 bases from J, with 19 bases between. This CDR3 is built from 17 residues. The CDR3: CASPPVRGGATNEKLFF. The CDR3 DNA follows: TGTGCCAGCCCCCCGGTAAGGGGGGGGGCAACTAATGAAAAACTGTTTTTT.

The rearrangement uses TRBV11-3 and TRBJ1-1; 9 bases align to TRBD1. This CDR3 is 13 amino acids long. The J segment lost 5 bases and the V segment lost 5 bases, leaving 3 bases of the junction unmatched. Germline CDR1 is SGHNT and CDR2 is YENEEA. The CDR3 protein is CASSLGQGTEAFF. The CDR3 nucleotides are TGTGCCAGCAGCCTAGGACAGGGGACTGAAGCTTTCTTT.

The chain carries TRBV7-3 and TRBJ1-1; tentatively, D is TRBD1 (6 bases). There are 13 residues in the CDR3. V lost 8 bases and J 1 base, leaving 11 bases between the germline ends. Germline V gene data show CDR1 as SGHTA and CDR2 as FQGTGA. CDR3 sequence reads: CASPQGSNTEAFF. CDR3 nucleotide sequence: TGTGCCAGCCCACAGGGCTCGAACACTGAAGCTTTCTTT.

The V and J genes are TRBV6-1 and TRBJ1-2, with 8 bases matching TRBD1. CDR1 MNHNS and CDR2 SASEGT come from the germline V gene. With V trimmed by 5 bases and J by 4 bases, 6 bases remained unmatched. The CDR3 is 14 residues long. The CDR3 protein is CASSTGQGGYGYTF. CDR3 in DNA: TGTGCCAGCAGTACAGGACAGGGCGGCTATGGCTACACCTTC.

The CDR3 region is CASSLQGAFNEQFF. CDR3 sequence (DNA): TGTGCCAGCAGCTTACAGGGGGCCTTCAATGAGCAGTTCTTC. V gene TRBV11-3 combines with J gene TRBJ2-1, with 8 bases identical to TRBD1. V shed 2 bases and J 6 bases; nucleotides not matched to a gene: 3. This CDR3 has 14 amino acids. Germline V gene sequence: CDR1 SGHNT, CDR2 YENEEA.

This clone was detected a few times. CDR3 sequence (DNA): TGTGCCAGCAGTCCACTGGTGGACAGCGCTAACTATGGCTACACCTTC. Its protein is CASSPLVDSANYGYTF. This chain uses TRBV27 with TRBJ1-2; D is perhaps TRBD1 (6 bases). The CDR3 runs 16 residues. Germline CDR1 is MNHEY and CDR2 is SMNVEV (reference sequence). V was trimmed by 5 bases and J by 0 bases, leaving 16 bases between them.

This sequence joins TRBV11-2 and TRBJ2-2; possible D gene TRBD1, 5 bases. The germline gives CDR1 SGHAT, CDR2 FQNNGV. The CDR3 length is 15 residues. Trimming removed 6 bases at V and 0 bases at J, with 11 bases between. CDR3 sequence reads: CASSRYRTNTGELFF. The CDR3 DNA follows: TGTGCCAGCAGTCGGTACAGGACGAACACCGGGGAGCTGTTTTTT.

The sample holds a few counts of this clone. The gene calls are TRBV5-6 and TRBJ2-3, with D possibly being TRBD2 (6 bases). V was shortened by 3 bases and J by 2 bases, with 10 bases between the two germline ends. Germline CDR1 SGHDT, CDR2 YYEEEE. This CDR3 contains 14 residues. The CDR3 sequence: CASSSRESTDTQYF. The CDR3 DNA follows: TGTGCCAGCAGCTCCCGGGAGTCCACAGATACGCAGTATTTT.

The rearrangement links TRBV6-5 to TRBJ1-1; D remains ambiguous. V lost 5 bases to trimming and J lost 6 bases, with 13 bases between them. The CDR3 has 13 residues. Germline V gives CDR1 MNHEY, CDR2 SVGAGI. The CDR3 spells CASSEYSEAEAFF. The CDR3, as DNA: TGTGCCAGCAGTGAATATAGCGAGGCTGAAGCTTTCTTT.

The V and J genes are TRBV25-1 and TRBJ1-1; perhaps TRBD1 as D (5 bases). The germline gives CDR1 MGHDK, CDR2 SYGVNS. The CDR3 is 13 amino acids. With 7 bases removed from V and 3 bases from J, the gap between germline ends came to 12 bases. CDR3 residues: CASTRGTYTEAFF. The CDR3 DNA reads as TGTGCCAGCACTCGAGGGACTTACACTGAAGCTTTCTTT.

The chain links TRBV11-2 to TRBJ1-5; D is undetermined. The CDR3 is 14 amino acids. Trimming pared 1 base from V and 9 bases from J, leaving 13 bases between. CDR1 is SGHAT, CDR2 FQNNGV, per germline. CDR3 DNA sequence: TGTGCCAGCAGCTTAGCTAACGGTAATACGCCCCAGCATTTT. Translated: CASSLANGNTPQHF.

The chain is built from TRBV19 and TRBJ2-1; D may be TRBD2 (5 bases). The CDR3 sequence is 17 residues long. V lost 3 bases and J 0 bases, leaving 15 bases between the germline ends. Germline V gene data show CDR1 as LNHDA and CDR2 as SQIVND (reference sequence). As DNA, the CDR3 is TGTGCCAGTAGTATTAGGTGGCTAGCCAGCTCCTACAATGAGCAGTTCTTC. It yields the protein CASSIRWLASSYNEQFF.

The chain couples TRBV18 to TRBJ2-2, with D tentatively TRBD1 (6 bases). Between the trimmed V and J ends, which lost 6 bases and 0 bases, there was a span of 14 bases. CDR1 and CDR2 (germline): KGHSH, LQKENI. CDR3 length: 16 residues. The CDR3 nucleotides are TGTGCCAGCTCCCACAAACAGGGATCGAACACCGGGGAGCTGTTTTTT. It yields the protein CASSHKQGSNTGELFF.

V and J are TRBV7-2 and TRBJ2-3, with D possibly being TRBD1 (6 bases). The CDR3 spans 16 residues. The germline CDR1 and CDR2 sequences are SGHTA and FQGNSA. Trimming removed 1 base from V and 2 bases from J, with 13 bases in between. The CDR3 DNA reads TGTGCCAGCAGCTTAGTCAGGGGTCTGAACACAGATACGCAGTATTTT. Its translation is CASSLVRGLNTDTQYF.

There are a few counts of this clone. The CDR3 here is CASSHENEQFF. In DNA form, the CDR3 reads TGCGCCAGCAGCCATGAGAATGAGCAGTTCTTC. V gene TRBV4-1 combines with J gene TRBJ2-1, with D unresolved. The V end lost 3 bases, the J end lost 7 bases, and 4 bases lay between the germline ends. The germline V gene has CDR1 MGHRA and CDR2 YSYEKL. The CDR3 is 11 amino acids.

The chain employs TRBV7-2 and TRBJ2-7; 7 bases match TRBD2. V shed 5 bases, J shed 6 bases, and the junction held 10 bases outside the gene matches. This CDR3 has 14 amino acids. Germline V gene lookup returns CDR1 SGHTA and CDR2 FQGNSA. CDR3 nucleotide sequence: TGTGCCAGCAGCCTTATCGGCGGGAGCGGCGAGCAGTACTTC. It translates to CASSLIGGSGEQYF.

The V gene is TRBV9, the J gene TRBJ2-7; a possible D gene is TRBD1 (5 bases). Trimming left V 0 bases short and J 4 bases short, with 14 bases between. This CDR3 comprises 15 residues. Germline V gene sequence: CDR1 SGDLS, CDR2 YYNGEE. CDR3 loop: CASSVGGQGTYEQYF. The CDR3, as DNA: TGTGCCAGCAGCGTAGGAGGTCAGGGTACGTACGAGCAGTACTTC.

The V call is TRBV6-5, the J call TRBJ2-7, with 10 bases lining up with TRBD1. Trimming cost V 5 bases and J 6 bases; bases outside gene matches: 4. Germline CDR1 is MNHEY and CDR2 is SVGAGI. The CDR3 runs 13 residues. The CDR3 here is CASSKGQGGEQYF. The CDR3 DNA sequence: TGTGCCAGCAGTAAAGGACAGGGGGGCGAGCAGTACTTC.

The CDR3 nucleotides read TGTGCCAGCACAAGGGTCGGGACAGCAAGAGAAAAACTGTTTTTT. This gives the protein CASTRVGTAREKLFF. This rearrangement joins TRBV27 to TRBJ1-4; TRBD1 aligns across 7 bases. This CDR3 is 15 amino acids long. The V gene's germline CDR1 is MNHEY and CDR2 SMNVEV (reference sequence). Trimming removed 7 bases from V and 8 bases from J; junction bases left unmatched: 13.

There are a few counts of this clone. The genes are TRBV6-6 and TRBJ2-1; TRBD2 aligns across 8 bases. J was trimmed by 6 bases and V by 11 bases; bases with no gene match: 15. This CDR3 is built from 15 residues. From germline, CDR1 is MNHNY and CDR2 SVGAGI (reference sequence). This CDR3 reads CAAQPHREGRNEQFF. In DNA, the CDR3 is TGTGCCGCCCAACCTCACCGGGAGGGCCGCAATGAGCAGTTCTTC.

V is TRBV2 and J is TRBJ2-3, with D possibly matching TRBD2 (6 bases). CDR1 and CDR2 (germline): SNHLY, FYNNEI. Trimming removed 3 bases from V and 2 bases from J, with 18 bases in between. CDR3 length: 17 amino acids. The CDR3 protein is CASSEKMALAPTDTQYF. CDR3 DNA sequence: TGTGCCAGCAGTGAGAAGATGGCACTAGCCCCCACAGATACGCAGTATTTT.

This clone was counted once. The chain couples TRBV6-5 to TRBJ1-5; maybe TRBD1 (5 bases). CDR1 MNHEY and CDR2 SVGAGI come from the germline V gene. CDR3 size: 13 residues. Trimming took 11 bases from V and 1 from J, leaving 12 bases between them. Here the CDR3 reads CAGCHRSNQPQHF. CDR3 DNA: TGTGCCGGCTGCCACAGGAGCAATCAGCCCCAGCATTTT.

This clone was found once. V and J are TRBV6-6 and TRBJ1-2, with a possible D match to TRBD1 (5 bases). Trimming pared 4 bases from V and 3 bases from J, leaving 9 bases between. The CDR3 runs to 13 residues. Germline-derived CDR1 and CDR2 are MNHNY and SVGAGI (reference sequence). The CDR3 nucleotides read TGTGCCAGCAGTTTCGACAGATACTATGGCTACACCTTC. Its protein is CASSFDRYYGYTF.

The chain combines TRBV6-5 with TRBJ2-5; D is possibly TRBD2 (6 bases). Trimming stripped 3 bases from V and 2 bases from J, with 10 bases between. Germline lookup yields CDR1 MNHEY and CDR2 SVGAGI. The CDR3 runs 14 residues. The CDR3 reads CASSYLGGQETQYF. CDR3 sequence (DNA): TGTGCCAGCAGTTATCTGGGAGGACAAGAGACCCAGTACTTC.

The chain has TRBV4-1 and TRBJ1-5, with a possible D match to TRBD1 (6 bases). The ends were cut back, 3 bases at V and 0 bases at J, with 18 bases in the middle. This CDR3 is built from 18 residues. Germline V lookup: CDR1 MGHRA, CDR2 YSYEKL. The CDR3 region has the DNA TGCGCCAGCAGCCACGTAAAGGGGGTCGGGAATAGCAATCAGCCCCAGCATTTT. Protein sequence: CASSHVKGVGNSNQPQHF.

The rearrangement links TRBV29-1 to TRBJ2-2; TRBD2 matches at 7 bases. CDR1 SQVTM and CDR2 ANQGSEA come from the germline V gene. The trim removed 0 bases at V and 3 bases at J, leaving 4 bases unmatched. This CDR3 is 15 amino acids long. In DNA form, the CDR3 reads TGCAGCGTTGAAGAAGGGACTACCCACACCGGGGAGCTGTTTTTT. This translates into CSVEEGTTHTGELFF.

The chain links TRBV5-1 to TRBJ2-2; the match to TRBD1 covers 8 bases. The CDR3 runs 17 residues. CDR1 is SGHRS, CDR2 YFSETQ, per germline. Germline trimming cut 3 bases from V and 2 bases from J; bases unmatched to any gene: 9. The CDR3 loop reads CASSWVGTGRNTGELFF. In DNA form, the CDR3 reads TGCGCCAGCAGCTGGGTTGGGACAGGAAGAAACACCGGGGAGCTGTTTTTT.

V and J are TRBV6-6 and TRBJ1-3; maybe TRBD1 (5 bases). In germline, CDR1 is MNHNY, CDR2 SVGAGI (reference sequence). This CDR3 spans 16 amino acids. The ends were cut back, 5 bases at V and 4 bases at J, with 18 bases in the middle. This CDR3 is CASSRRQPVGGNTIYF. For the CDR3, the DNA is TGTGCCAGCAGTAGACGACAGCCTGTGGGGGGAAACACCATATATTTT.

The chain combines TRBV4-1 with TRBJ2-1, with 14 bases matching TRBD2. Germline V gene lookup returns CDR1 MGHRA and CDR2 YSYEKL. The CDR3 has 17 residues. J lost 6 bases, V lost 5 bases, and 9 bases had no gene match. The CDR3 DNA sequence: TGCGCCAGCAGCGTACGACTAGCGGGAGGGCCCGGCAATGAGCAGTTCTTC. It yields the protein CASSVRLAGGPGNEQFF.

The rearrangement uses TRBV5-5 and TRBJ2-1; 15 bases are a match to TRBD2. The germline gives CDR1 SGHKS, CDR2 YYEKEE (reference sequence). The V segment lost 4 bases and the J segment 7 bases; nucleotides outside the gene matches: 9. The CDR3 contains 17 residues. The CDR3 reads CASSPPGLAGGGNEQFF. CDR3 DNA: TGTGCCAGCAGCCCTCCGGGACTAGCGGGAGGTGGTAATGAGCAGTTCTTC.